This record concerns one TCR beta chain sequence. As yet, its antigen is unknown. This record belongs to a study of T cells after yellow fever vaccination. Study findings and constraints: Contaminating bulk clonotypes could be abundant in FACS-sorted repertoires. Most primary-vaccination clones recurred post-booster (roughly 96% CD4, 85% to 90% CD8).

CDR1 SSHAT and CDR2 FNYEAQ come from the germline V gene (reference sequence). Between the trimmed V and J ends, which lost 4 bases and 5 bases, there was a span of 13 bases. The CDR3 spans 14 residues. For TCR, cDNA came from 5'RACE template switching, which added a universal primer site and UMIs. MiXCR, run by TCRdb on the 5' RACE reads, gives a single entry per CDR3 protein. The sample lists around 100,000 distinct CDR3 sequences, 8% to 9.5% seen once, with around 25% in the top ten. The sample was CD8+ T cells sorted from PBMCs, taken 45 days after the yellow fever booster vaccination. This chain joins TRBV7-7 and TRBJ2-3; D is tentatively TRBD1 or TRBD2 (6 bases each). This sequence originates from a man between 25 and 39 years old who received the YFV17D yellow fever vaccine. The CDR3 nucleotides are TGTGCCAGCAGCTGGAGGGGGGTGGGAGATACGCAGTATTTT. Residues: CASSWRGVGDTQYF.